Following are 28 T cell receptor beta chains from one sample sequenced in a study of T cell changes during pregnancy in multiple sclerosis. The data were produced by immunoSEQ multiplex PCR, yet TCRdb's version contains in-frame clones alone and is incomplete. The table records approximately 71,000 clones, around 94% of them present only once. The sample in question was peripheral blood, obtained in the third trimester of pregnancy. The receptor set was obtained from a female donor with multiple sclerosis, enrolled in a pregnancy study.

The CDR3 loop reads CASTLFSGNTIYF. CDR3 coding DNA: TGTGCCAGTACTCTCTTCTCTGGAAACACCATATATTTT. V usage is TRBV19 and J usage is TRBJ1-3; D call uncertain. CDR3 length: 13 residues. CDR1 and CDR2 from the germline V gene are LNHDA and SQIVND (reference sequence). Deletions cut 7 bases from V and 0 bases from J, with 7 bases between.

This chain uses TRBV9 with TRBJ1-3, with 7 bases matching TRBD1. CDR1 is SGDLS and CDR2 is YYNGEE in the germline V gene. There are 16 residues in the CDR3. J gave up 8 bases and V 1 base, and 12 bases lay outside the gene matches. The CDR3, as DNA: TGTGCCAGCAGCGTAAGAGGAGACAGGGTCAGGGACACCATATATTTT. Translating gives CASSVRGDRVRDTIYF.

The chain carries TRBV19 and TRBJ2-7, with TRBD1 matching 11 bases. CDR3 length: 13 amino acids. V shed 3 bases, J shed 6 bases, and the junction held 1 base outside the gene matches. Germline assignment: CDR1 LNHDA and CDR2 SQIVND (reference sequence). The CDR3 nucleotides are TGTGCCAGTAGTATGGGGACAGGGGGCGAGCAGTACTTC. It is translated as CASSMGTGGEQYF. The complete variable domain, with remaining parts taken from reference TRBV19 and TRBJ2-7, reads DGGITQSPKYLFRKEGQNVTLSCEQNLNHDAMYWYRQDPGQGLRLIYYSQIVNDFQKGDIAEGYSVSREKKESFPLTVTSAQKNPTAFYLCASSMGTGGEQYFGPGTRLTVT.

V usage is TRBV6-6 and J usage is TRBJ2-7, with 8 bases fitting TRBD1. This CDR3 has 14 amino acids. Germline loops: CDR1 MNHNY, CDR2 SVGAGI (reference sequence). V gave up 5 bases and J gave up 3 bases; unmatched junction bases: 6. CDR3 bases: TGTGCCAGCAGTCCTCGGACAGGGATCTACGAGCAGTACTTC. This codes for CASSPRTGIYEQYF.

The V and J genes are TRBV6-5 and TRBJ2-7; D is unclear. Trimming took off 5 bases at V and 0 bases at J, with 5 bases between the two ends. This CDR3 is 12 amino acids long. CDR1 is MNHEY, CDR2 SVGAGI, per germline. DNA for the CDR3: TGTGCCAGCAGTGACAACTCCTACGAGCAGTACTTC. Residues: CASSDNSYEQYF.

The V and J genes are TRBV4-3 and TRBJ2-5; TRBD2 matches 12 bases. Unmatched junction bases numbered 11, after V lost 4 bases and J lost 2 bases. Per germline, CDR1 LGHNA and CDR2 YSLEER. The CDR3 totals 18 residues. The CDR3 here is CASSPRLAGGPRQETQYF. CDR3 nucleotide sequence: TGCGCCAGCAGCCCACGGCTAGCGGGAGGGCCAAGACAAGAGACCCAGTACTTC.

The chain is built from TRBV5-1 and TRBJ2-7, with TRBD1 matching 8 bases. J lost 3 bases, V lost 0 bases, and 8 bases had no gene match. This CDR3 has 16 residues. Germline values: CDR1 SGHRS, CDR2 YFSETQ. As DNA, the CDR3 is TGCGCCAGCAGCTTGGCCGAGACAGGGGCCAGCTACGAGCAGTACTTC. Residues: CASSLAETGASYEQYF.

The J gene is TRBJ1-5, the V gene TRBV2; 10 bases align to TRBD1. The CDR3 loop spans 15 amino acids. CDR1 and CDR2 from the germline V gene are SNHLY and FYNNEI. The V and J ends lost 6 bases and 7 bases, in that order; junction bases with no gene match: 9. The CDR3 is CASRDRDRGRQPQHF. The CDR3 DNA reads as TGTGCCAGCAGGGACCGGGACAGGGGTCGGCAGCCCCAGCATTTT.

The table lists this clone with a few counts. The chain combines TRBV5-4 with TRBJ1-2; unclear D gene. Trimming took 1 base from V and 4 from J, leaving 14 bases between them. CDR3 size: 15 residues. Germline V gene lookup returns CDR1 SGHNT and CDR2 YYREEE (reference sequence). CDR3 in amino acids: CASSLYRLAFYGYTF. The CDR3 region has the DNA TGTGCCAGCAGCTTGTATCGCTTGGCTTTCTATGGCTACACCTTC.

This chain joins TRBV6-1 and TRBJ2-1; D is unclear. This CDR3 has 14 residues. Deletions cut 2 bases from V and 8 bases from J, with 13 bases between. Germline V gene data show CDR1 as MNHNS and CDR2 as SASEGT. The CDR3 spells CASSEPTGSHEQFF. The CDR3 bases are TGTGCCAGCAGTGAACCGACCGGGTCCCATGAGCAGTTCTTC.

The J gene is TRBJ2-5, the V gene TRBV7-2; no firm D call. The CDR3 totals 15 residues. The germline V and J ends were trimmed by 1 base and 5 bases, with 14 bases remaining between them. The germline CDR1 and CDR2 sequences are SGHTA and FQGNSA. The CDR3 DNA follows: TGTGCCAGCAGCTTAGGTCCTGGGTTGGAGGAGACCCAGTACTTC. It codes for CASSLGPGLEETQYF.

The V call is TRBV10-3, the J call TRBJ2-1; D perhaps matches TRBD2 (5 bases). Trimming cost V 0 bases and J 9 bases, with 15 bases left between them. The CDR3 runs to 15 residues. Per the germline V gene, CDR1 is ENHRY and CDR2 is SYGVKD. The CDR3 DNA reads TGTGCCATCAGTGAGTCGTTGGGGAGCCCCCGTGAGCAGTTCTTC. It specifies CAISESLGSPREQFF.

This clone appeared a single time. V and J are TRBV9 and TRBJ1-4, with a possible D match to TRBD1 (5 bases). The CDR3 covers 13 residues. Trimming removed 3 bases from V and 5 bases from J, with 8 bases in between. Germline CDR1 and CDR2: SGDLS and YYNGEE. CDR3 bases: TGTGCCAGCAGCGAGGGGTTGAATGAAAAACTGTTTTTT. It specifies CASSEGLNEKLFF.

V gene TRBV9 combines with J gene TRBJ2-7; TRBD2 aligns across 7 bases. Germline trimming cut 0 bases from V and 5 bases from J; bases unmatched to any gene: 11. Germline V lookup: CDR1 SGDLS, CDR2 YYNGEE. The CDR3 loop spans 16 amino acids. In DNA form, the CDR3 reads TGTGCCAGCAGCGTAGGGGGAGGGCTAGCGACCCACGAGCAGTACTTC. Its translation is CASSVGGGLATHEQYF.

The rearrangement links TRBV2 to TRBJ2-1; 8 nucleotides agree with TRBD1. Germline V gives CDR1 SNHLY, CDR2 FYNNEI. The CDR3 is 14 residues long. Trimming cost V 4 bases and J 6 bases; bases outside gene matches: 5. CDR3 in amino acids: CASSAGTGGNEQFF. CDR3 sequence (DNA): TGTGCCAGCAGTGCAGGTACAGGGGGCAATGAGCAGTTCTTC.

The CDR3: CASSPPGGYNEQFF. CDR3 sequence (DNA): TGTGCCAGCAGCCCGCCGGGGGGGTACAATGAGCAGTTCTTC. This sequence joins TRBV7-9 and TRBJ2-1, with 8 bases matching TRBD2. Trimming removed 5 bases from V and 4 bases from J; junction bases left unmatched: 4. This CDR3 has 14 amino acids. CDR1 is SEHNR and CDR2 is FQNEAQ in the germline V gene (reference sequence).

Here the CDR3 reads CASSTSASTGGDTQYF. The CDR3 DNA reads as TGTGCCAGCTCAACCTCCGCCAGTACGGGGGGAGATACGCAGTATTTT. V is TRBV18 and J is TRBJ2-3, with 7 bases aligning to TRBD2. This CDR3 is built from 16 residues. The germline V gene encodes CDR1 KGHSH and CDR2 LQKENI. Trimming at V came to 5 bases and at J to 5 bases, leaving 13 bases not matched to a gene.

The chain recombines TRBV28 with TRBJ2-7; the D gene is possibly TRBD2 (7 bases). Germline CDR1 MDHEN, CDR2 SYDVKM. The germline V and J ends were trimmed by 3 bases and 2 bases, with 14 bases remaining between them. The CDR3 sequence is 15 residues long. CDR3 nucleotide sequence: TGTGCCAGCAGTTTTGGGGGGGCGAGGACCTACGAGCAGTACTTC. Its translation is CASSFGGARTYEQYF. Combining the CDR3 with reference TRBV28 and TRBJ2-7 gives the whole variable domain DVKVTQSSRYLVKRTGEKVFLECVQDMDHENMFWYRQDPGLGLRLIYFSYDVKMKEKGDIPEGYSVSREKKERFSLILESASTNQTSMYLCASSFGGARTYEQYFGPGTRLTVT.

A note on this clone: The junction departs from germline at one end; a sequencing error may be responsible. V gene TRBV7-7 combines with J gene TRBJ2-5; the match to TRBD1 covers 8 bases. In germline, CDR1 is SSHAT, CDR2 FNYEAQ (reference sequence). CDR3 length equals 14 residues. In DNA, the CDR3 is TGTGCTAGCAGCCGGACAGGGTTCCAAGAGACCCAGTACTTC. This translates into CASSRTGFQETQYF. The full variable domain, rest sourced from reference TRBV7-7 and TRBJ2-5, is GAGVSQSPRYKVTKRGQDVTLRCDPISSHATLYWYQQALGQGPEFLTYFNYEAQPDKSGLPSDRFSAERPEGSISTLTIQRTEQRDSAMYRCASSRTGFQETQYFGPGTRLLVL.

This chain links TRBV27 with TRBJ2-5; D uncertain. The closer fit of TRBJ2-7 to the DNA end suggests the J call may be wrong. Germline values: CDR1 MNHEY, CDR2 SMNVEV (reference sequence). The CDR3 contains 11 residues. In DNA, the CDR3 is TGTGCCAGCAGTTCCTACTACGAGCAGTACTTC. Its translation is CASSSYYEQYF.

The CDR3 loop reads CASSLGQGGDSEAFF. CDR3 DNA: TGCGCCAGCAGCTTGGGCCAGGGTGGTGATTCTGAAGCTTTCTTT. V usage is TRBV5-1 and J usage is TRBJ1-1; TRBD1 is a possible D gene (5 bases). The V gene lost 0 bases and the J gene lost 6 bases, with 15 bases spanning the gap. The CDR3 loop spans 15 amino acids. Germline V gene data show CDR1 as SGHRS and CDR2 as YFSETQ. The full variable domain, completed using reference TRBV5-1 and TRBJ1-1, is KAGVTQTPRYLIKTRGQQVTLSCSPISGHRSVSWYQQTPGQGLQFLFEYFSETQRNKGNFPGRFSGRQFSNSRSEMNVSTLELGDSALYLCASSLGQGGDSEAFFGQGTRLTVV.

The chain recombines TRBV28 with TRBJ2-7, with 7 bases matching TRBD1. CDR3 size: 13 residues. V lost 2 bases and J lost 5; bases outside the gene matches: 3. The germline CDR1 and CDR2 sequences are MDHEN and SYDVKM. The CDR3, as DNA: TGTGCCAGCAGTTTACAGGGGGTCCACGAGCAGTACTTC. As protein: CASSLQGVHEQYF.

About this clone: At one end the junction does not follow the germline gene, possibly because of a read error. V is TRBV6-1 and J is TRBJ2-3, with D hard to call. Germline CDR1 and CDR2: MNHNS and SASEGT. CDR3 length: 13 residues. CDR3 residues: CASREAGTDTQYF. The DNA for the CDR3 is TGTGCCAGCAGGGAAGCCGGCACAGATACGCAGTATTTT.

This chain uses TRBV18 with TRBJ2-1, with TRBD1 matching over 8 bases. After removal of 3 bases from V and 0 bases from J, the junction contained 7 bases not matched to a gene. Germline CDR1 reads KGHSH; CDR2 reads LQKENI. CDR3 length: 17 amino acids. CDR3 DNA sequence: TGTGCCAGCTCACCGGAGGGACAGGTTTTCTCCTACAATGAGCAGTTCTTC. Encoded protein: CASSPEGQVFSYNEQFF.

V is TRBV13 and J is TRBJ2-7, with D hard to call. Germline V gene lookup returns CDR1 PRHDT and CDR2 FYEKMQ (reference sequence). Trimming took 1 base from V and 1 from J, leaving 8 bases between them. The CDR3 spans 14 residues. This CDR3 reads CASSLVARSYEQYF. The CDR3, as DNA: TGTGCCAGCAGCTTAGTAGCCCGGTCCTACGAGCAGTACTTC.

Only one count was recorded for this clone. The V gene is TRBV28, the J gene TRBJ2-1; 11 bases match TRBD2. Per the germline V gene, CDR1 is MDHEN and CDR2 is SYDVKM. The V gene end was trimmed by 5 bases and the J gene end by 2 bases; junction bases not matched to a gene: 8. The CDR3 sequence is 17 residues long. The CDR3 region is CASSPGLAGFTYNEQFF. For the CDR3, the DNA is TGTGCCAGCAGTCCAGGACTAGCGGGCTTCACCTACAATGAGCAGTTCTTC.

Regarding this clone: Other DNA variants within this sample encode the same CDR3. The chain is built from TRBV27 and TRBJ1-5; TRBD1 aligns across 7 bases. This CDR3 has 14 residues. J was trimmed by 2 bases and V by 2 bases; bases with no gene match: 0. The germline V gene encodes CDR1 MNHEY and CDR2 SMNVEV (reference sequence). CDR3 residues: CASSLQGGNQPQHF. The DNA of the CDR3 is TGTGCCAGCAGTTTACAGGGGGGCAATCAGCCCCAGCATTTT.

This clone was found a few times. This chain connects TRBV4-1 to TRBJ1-5, with TRBD1 matching over 12 bases. From germline, CDR1 is MGHRA and CDR2 YSYEKL. The length of the CDR3 is 17 residues. Trimming took 4 bases from V and 2 from J; bases not matched to a gene: 6. The CDR3 protein is CASSPGQGANGNQPQHF. In DNA form, the CDR3 reads TGCGCCAGCAGCCCGGGACAGGGGGCGAATGGCAATCAGCCCCAGCATTTT.